Presented here are 21 T cell receptor beta chains from one specimen sequenced in a study of T cell repertoires in cytomegalovirus infection. TCRdb analysed the reads with MiXCR anew, one entry per CDR3 protein. The sample carries hundreds of thousands of distinct CDR3 sequences, 24% recorded once. What was sequenced was CD8+ T cells from PBMCs. The receptors derive from a human donor in good health (CMV status not recorded). Some clones in this sample may be carry-over from other donors' samples.

This rearrangement joins TRBV25-1 to TRBJ2-1; D gene uncertain. V was pared by 3 bases and J by 8 bases, with 8 bases between. The CDR3 length is 12 residues. Germline CDR1 and CDR2: MGHDK and SYGVNS. CDR3: CASSDRLDEQFF. DNA for the CDR3: TGTGCCAGCAGTGATCGGTTAGATGAGCAGTTCTTC. Full variable domain (missing parts from reference TRBV25-1 and TRBJ2-1): EADIYQTPRYLVIGTGKKITLECSQTMGHDKMYWYQQDPGMELHLIHYSYGVNSTEKGDLSSESTVSRIRTEHFPLTLESARPSHTSQYLCASSDRLDEQFFGPGTRLTVL.

V usage is TRBV27 and J usage is TRBJ2-2; D is uncertain. The germline V gene has CDR1 MNHEY and CDR2 SMNVEV (reference sequence). The CDR3 loop spans 12 amino acids. With 5 bases removed from V and 4 bases from J, the gap between germline ends came to 5 bases. CDR3 sequence: CASSHFTGELFF. The CDR3 region has the DNA TGTGCCAGCAGTCATTTCACCGGGGAGCTGTTTTTT.

V usage is TRBV6-2 or TRBV6-3 and J usage is TRBJ2-7, with D possibly being TRBD2 (6 bases). Trimming removed 5 bases at V and 6 bases at J, with 20 bases between. This CDR3 has 15 amino acids. Per germline, CDR1 MNHEY and CDR2 SVGEGT. CDR3 bases: TGTGCCAGCAGTCTACTCGGGTCCGCGGGAAGCGAGCAGTACTTC. Encoded protein: CASSLLGSAGSEQYF.

This clonotype was seen a single time. A much larger clone lies one base from this, so it may be a read error. The gene calls are TRBV28 and TRBJ2-7, with TRBD2 identical over 8 bases. The germline gives CDR1 MDHEN, CDR2 SYDVKM. CDR3 length equals 16 residues. CDR3 nucleotides: TGTGCCAGCAGTTCCTCGGGGGGGGAAGCCCTACGAGGGCAGTGCGTC. It specifies CASSSSGGEALRGQCV.

This clonotype occurred many times. The chain carries TRBV7-2 and TRBJ2-7; possibly TRBD1 for D (6 bases). This CDR3 region has 12 residues. Trimming left V 5 bases short and J 3 bases short, with 8 bases between. CDR1 SGHTA and CDR2 FQGNSA come from the germline V gene. The DNA of the CDR3 is TGTGCCAGCAGCGCAGGGGTCTACGAGCAGTACTTC. Its protein product is CASSAGVYEQYF.

This clonotype was counted a few times. The V and J genes are TRBV6-5 and TRBJ2-3; TRBD2 matches at 8 bases. V shed 2 bases, J shed 0 bases, and the junction held 7 bases outside the gene matches. The germline CDR1 and CDR2 sequences are MNHEY and SVGAGI. The CDR3 consists of 17 residues. The CDR3 region has the DNA TGTGCCAGCAGTTACGGTTTAGCGGGGTTAAGCACAGATACGCAGTATTTT. This gives the protein CASSYGLAGLSTDTQYF.

This clonotype has at least ten counts. This sequence joins TRBV7-2 and TRBJ2-1; no firm D call. V lost 8 bases, J lost 3 bases, and 11 bases lay in between. The CDR3 length is 13 residues. Looked up from germline, CDR1 is SGHTA and CDR2 is FQGNSA. The CDR3 is CASSYWLYNEQFF. CDR3 sequence (DNA): TGTGCCAGCTCCTACTGGCTCTACAATGAGCAGTTCTTC.

The chain uses TRBV29-1 and TRBJ1-1; D ambiguous. This CDR3 has 12 residues. The V end lost 1 base, the J end lost 7 bases, and 10 bases lay between the germline ends. The germline V gene has CDR1 SQVTM and CDR2 ANQGSEA. Here the CDR3 reads CSVEGVFVEAFF. The CDR3 coding sequence is TGCAGCGTTGAAGGCGTCTTCGTTGAAGCTTTCTTT.

The CDR3 region has the DNA TGTGCCAGCAGTTACCGGGGGGGCGGCACAGATACGCAGTATTTT. Its protein is CASSYRGGGTDTQYF. The rearrangement joins TRBV6-2 or TRBV6-3 to TRBJ2-3; 8 nucleotides agree with TRBD2. The germline gives CDR1 MNHEY, CDR2 SVGEGT. The CDR3 consists of 15 residues. With V trimmed by 2 bases and J by 1 base, 2 bases remained unmatched.

This clonotype was observed a single time. The chain links TRBV2 to TRBJ2-7; no definite D call. Germline values: CDR1 SNHLY, CDR2 FYNNEI. Trimming cost V 11 bases and J 1 base, with 18 bases left between them. This CDR3 is 14 amino acids long. The CDR3 is CAAESPDGSYEQYF. The DNA of the CDR3 is TGTGCCGCCGAATCCCCGGATGGATCCTACGAGCAGTACTTC. The full variable domain, its missing parts supplied by reference TRBV2 and TRBJ2-7, is EPEVTQTPSHQVTQMGQEVILRCVPISNHLYFYWYRQILGQKVEFLVSFYNNEISEKSEIFDDQFSVERPDGSNFTLKIRSTKLEDSAMYFCAAESPDGSYEQYFGPGTRLTVT.

This clonotype was seen at least ten times. V usage is TRBV7-9 and J usage is TRBJ1-5; no firm D call. This CDR3 has 14 amino acids. CDR1 and CDR2 from the germline V gene are SEHNR and FQNEAQ (reference sequence). V lost 1 base to trimming and J lost 2 bases, with 6 bases between them. This chain's CDR3 is CASSLDRGNQPQHF. CDR3 in DNA: TGTGCCAGCAGCTTAGACCGGGGCAATCAGCCCCAGCATTTT.

CDR3 nucleotide sequence: TGTGCCAGCAGCTTCGGGCCAACCAACTACGAGCAGTACGTC. As protein: CASSFGPTNYEQYV. V and J are TRBV5-4 and TRBJ2-7, with D uncertain. The V gene lost 2 bases and the J gene lost 3 bases, with 12 bases spanning the gap. The CDR3 is made up of 14 amino acids. CDR1 and CDR2 (germline): SGHNT, YYREEE (reference sequence).

A few counts support this clonotype. This chain connects TRBV29-1 to TRBJ2-6; 8 bases are shared with TRBD2. V shed 4 bases, J shed 0 bases, and the junction held 11 bases outside the gene matches. Germline V gene sequence: CDR1 SQVTM, CDR2 ANQGSEA. The CDR3 length is 18 residues. This chain's CDR3 is CSVGGSSGGFSGANVLTF. DNA of the CDR3: TGCAGCGTTGGGGGATCAAGCGGGGGATTCTCTGGGGCCAACGTCCTGACTTTC.

The gene calls are TRBV10-3 and TRBJ2-7, with TRBD1 as a possible D gene (6 bases). The CDR3 runs 16 residues. The germline V gene encodes CDR1 ENHRY and CDR2 SYGVKD. The germline V and J ends were trimmed by 2 bases and 3 bases, with 17 bases remaining between them. CDR3 nucleotides: TGTGCCATCAGTGAGCGAATCGGGACATCATTCTACGAGCAGTACTTC. Protein: CAISERIGTSFYEQYF.

This clonotype appeared many times. For the CDR3, the DNA is TGTGCCAGCAGCCTCGGGGGGGCCAGGGAGACCCAGTACTTC. It codes for CASSLGGARETQYF. The chain employs TRBV7-9 and TRBJ2-5; 8 nucleotides match TRBD2. V lost 5 bases to trimming and J lost 5 bases; unmatched junction nucleotides: 7. Germline-derived CDR1 and CDR2 are SEHNR and FQNEAQ (reference sequence). This CDR3 comprises 14 residues.

This clonotype was seen many times. The chain uses TRBV7-9 and TRBJ2-3, with D perhaps TRBD1 (6 bases). The germline CDR1 and CDR2 sequences are SEHNR and FQNEAQ (reference sequence). This CDR3 spans 16 amino acids. The V gene lost 5 bases and the J gene lost 0 bases, with 15 bases spanning the gap. Here the CDR3 reads CASSPREGVSTDTQYF. The CDR3 DNA is TGTGCCAGCAGCCCAAGAGAGGGGGTGAGCACAGATACGCAGTATTTT.

The rearrangement joins TRBV5-4 to TRBJ2-1, with a possible D match to TRBD1 (5 bases). The CDR3 runs 15 residues. The ends were cut back, 0 bases at V and 9 bases at J, with 16 bases in the middle. Germline CDR1 SGHNT, CDR2 YYREEE (reference sequence). CDR3 nucleotides: TGTGCCAGCAGCTTGGACTCGAGCCAGGGTCTTGAGCAGTTCTTC. This sequence encodes CASSLDSSQGLEQFF.

This chain links TRBV6-6 with TRBJ2-7; D ambiguous. The germline V gene has CDR1 MNHNY and CDR2 SVGAGI (reference sequence). The length of the CDR3 is 12 residues. The V end was cut by 11 bases, the J end by 5 bases, with 16 bases between. The CDR3 DNA sequence: TGTGCCTCCGGGTGGACGAACGACGAGCAGTACTTC. It yields the protein CASGWTNDEQYF.

There are many counts of this clonotype. The rearrangement joins TRBV19 to TRBJ1-1, with D maybe TRBD1 (6 bases). V was shortened by 9 bases and J by 1 base, with 9 bases between the two germline ends. The CDR3 contains 12 residues. The germline V gene has CDR1 LNHDA and CDR2 SQIVND (reference sequence). CDR3 sequence: CASKQGNTEAFF. As DNA, the CDR3 is TGTGCCAGCAAACAGGGGAACACTGAAGCTTTCTTT.

This chain links TRBV5-6 with TRBJ1-1; D uncertain. The V and J ends lost 0 bases and 9 bases respectively, with 12 bases between them. CDR3 length: 13 residues. Germline values: CDR1 SGHDT, CDR2 YYEEEE. CDR3 bases: TGTGCCAGCAGCTTGGCCTATGACTTTCAAGCTTTCTTT. The encoded protein is CASSLAYDFQAFF.

This clonotype was found many times. The CDR3 spells CASSLPPSGRPTDTQYF. Written as DNA, the CDR3 is TGTGCCAGCAGCTTACCACCTAGCGGGCGGCCCACAGATACGCAGTATTTT. The rearrangement uses TRBV7-2 and TRBJ2-3; 8 bases line up with TRBD2. With 2 bases clipped from V and 2 bases from J, the junction kept 9 bases outside the gene matches. CDR1 is SGHTA and CDR2 is FQGNSA in the germline V gene. The CDR3 has 17 amino acids.